The sequence of this T cell receptor (beta chain) was determined in a study of OX40 agonist ivuxolimab in advanced cancers. The CDR3 sequence is 14 residues long. The assay was immunoSEQ multiplex PCR, and TCRdb's table has in-frame clones only and misses some. The sample has roughly 70,000 clones; around nine tenths are singletons. The input for sequencing was CD4+ or CD8+ T cells sorted from blood, taken in a trial of the OX40 agonist ivuxolimab. The sequence derives from an adult with an advanced solid tumor such as melanoma, head and neck, liver or kidney cancer. The chain recombines TRBV12-1 with TRBJ2-7; TRBD1 is the table's D call and was not checked against the DNA. TRBV12-1 is flagged as a pseudogene. The chain's CDR3 is CASSFEYRGYEQYF. CDR3 DNA: TGTGCCAGCAGCTTTGAATACAGGGGTTACGAGCAGTACTTC.